Listed here are 17 T cell receptor beta chains from one sample, sequenced in a study of shared clonotypes between healthy human individuals. Method: immunoSEQ multiplex PCR; TCRdb's copy keeps in-frame clones and lacks some. The sample comprises about 960,000 clones, approximately 80% of which are singletons, and nearly 1.5% rests with the top ten. Sequenced: memory CD4+ T cells sorted from blood. Subset reported: CD45RA-negative fraction. The receptors were sampled from a man in his late teens or twenties in good health.

The chain carries TRBV5-8 and TRBJ1-1; D is uncertain. The germline CDR1 and CDR2 sequences are SGHTS and YDEGEE. Trimming removed 1 base at V and 3 bases at J, with 13 bases between. This CDR3 has 15 amino acids. This chain's CDR3 is CASSLPTVAYTEAFF. In nucleotides, the CDR3 is TGTGCCAGCAGCTTGCCGACGGTAGCGTACACTGAAGCTTTCTTT.

The chain links TRBV7-9 to TRBJ2-1; the D gene is possibly TRBD1 (6 bases). The CDR3 has 16 residues. CDR1 is SEHNR and CDR2 is FQNEAQ in the germline V gene (reference sequence). V shed 3 bases and J shed 5 bases, with 17 bases lying between them. The CDR3 sequence is CASSLTGTPIDNEQFF. The CDR3 nucleotides read TGTGCCAGCAGCTTGACCGGGACACCGATTGACAATGAGCAGTTCTTC. The complete variable domain, with remaining parts taken from reference TRBV7-9 and TRBJ2-1, reads DTGVSQNPRHKITKRGQNVTFRCDPISEHNRLYWYRQTLGQGPEFLTYFQNEAQLEKSRLLSDRFSAERPKGSFSTLEIQRTEQGDSAMYLCASSLTGTPIDNEQFFGPGTRLTVL.

In regard to this clone: Other DNA sequences in the same sample also yield this CDR3. The rearrangement links TRBV5-4 to TRBJ2-7; 8 nucleotides line up with TRBD2. The CDR3 spans 14 residues. The ends lost 2 bases at V and 5 bases at J; junction bases unmatched: 6. CDR1 and CDR2 (germline): SGHNT, YYREEE (reference sequence). CDR3 residues: CASSFPGGSDEQYF. The CDR3 DNA follows: TGTGCCAGCAGCTTCCCGGGAGGGAGCGACGAGCAGTACTTC.

The J gene is TRBJ2-2, the V gene TRBV13, with unresolved D. The CDR3 has 16 amino acids. The germline V gene encodes CDR1 PRHDT and CDR2 FYEKMQ (reference sequence). V lost 0 bases and J lost 5, with 13 bases in between. In nucleotides, the CDR3 is TGTGCCAGCAGCTTAGGCATTAAAGGGATAACCGGGGAGCTGTTTTTT. It codes for CASSLGIKGITGELFF. Using reference TRBV13 and TRBJ2-2 for the parts outside the CDR3, the full variable domain is AAGVIQSPRHLIKEKRETATLKCYPIPRHDTVYWYQQGPGQDPQFLISFYEKMQSDKGSIPDRFSAQQFSDYHSELNMSSLELGDSALYFCASSLGIKGITGELFFGEGSRLTVL.

The chain employs TRBV7-2 and TRBJ2-3; D is unclear. This CDR3 is 17 amino acids long. Deletions cut 5 bases from V and 1 base from J, with 19 bases between. Germline assignment: CDR1 SGHTA and CDR2 FQGNSA. CDR3 sequence (DNA): TGTGCCAGCAGCCCCCGACCCCGCTTTGTCGGCACAGATACGCAGTATTTT. Translating gives CASSPRPRFVGTDTQYF.

This clone came up a few times. The V call is TRBV10-3, the J call TRBJ1-2; D remains unclear. Germline CDR1 ENHRY, CDR2 SYGVKD. V gave up 7 bases and J gave up 7 bases, with 16 bases separating them. The CDR3 extends over 13 amino acids. The CDR3 DNA reads TGTGCCATCACCCCGGGGAGGGAGGGTGGCTACACCTTC. This gives the protein CAITPGREGGYTF.

The CDR3 DNA reads TGCGCCAGCAGCGCGGAAGGGGGTAATGAAAAACTGTTTTTT. This codes for CASSAEGGNEKLFF. This chain joins TRBV5-1 and TRBJ1-4; perhaps TRBD1 as D (6 bases). Germline V gives CDR1 SGHRS, CDR2 YFSETQ. CDR3 size: 14 residues. V lost 4 bases and J lost 4, with 11 bases in between. Variable domain in full (rest from reference TRBV5-1 and TRBJ1-4): KAGVTQTPRYLIKTRGQQVTLSCSPISGHRSVSWYQQTPGQGLQFLFEYFSETQRNKGNFPGRFSGRQFSNSRSEMNVSTLELGDSALYLCASSAEGGNEKLFFGSGTQLSVL.

This clone was seen at least ten times. The chain is built from TRBV6-5 and TRBJ2-3; D unresolved. The CDR3 covers 14 residues. Germline V gene sequence: CDR1 MNHEY, CDR2 SVGAGI. V gave up 4 bases and J gave up 3 bases, with 11 bases separating them. In DNA, the CDR3 is TGTGCCAGCAGTTTACAACCCAGGACAGATACGCAGTATTTT. Encoded protein: CASSLQPRTDTQYF.

The DNA of the CDR3 is TGTGCCAGCAGCCAAGAGCAGGGGGCATGGGGAGATACGCAGTATTTT. It yields the protein CASSQEQGAWGDTQYF. The gene calls are TRBV14 and TRBJ2-3, with TRBD1 matching 8 bases. Trimming at V came to 0 bases and at J to 5 bases, leaving 7 bases not matched to a gene. This CDR3 region has 16 residues. Germline CDR1 SGHDN, CDR2 FVKESK.

The J gene is TRBJ2-3, the V gene TRBV4-1; D tentatively reads TRBD1 or TRBD2 (5 bases each). CDR1 is MGHRA and CDR2 is YSYEKL in the germline V gene. This CDR3 has 15 amino acids. The germline V and J ends were trimmed by 4 bases and 3 bases, with 14 bases remaining between them. DNA of the CDR3: TGCGCCAGCAGCCTAGGGACCCTTGGTACAGATACGCAGTATTTT. Protein sequence: CASSLGTLGTDTQYF.

The V and J genes are TRBV5-4 and TRBJ2-2, with TRBD1 matching over 7 bases. Germline CDR1 is SGHNT and CDR2 is YYREEE (reference sequence). V gave up 0 bases and J gave up 4 bases; unmatched junction bases: 0. This CDR3 comprises 14 residues. The DNA for the CDR3 is TGTGCCAGCAGCTTGGGACAGGGCACCGGGGAGCTGTTTTTT. Protein: CASSLGQGTGELFF.

The chain is built from TRBV5-1 and TRBJ1-6, with 8 bases fitting TRBD1. The V gene's germline CDR1 is SGHRS and CDR2 YFSETQ. With V trimmed by 0 bases and J by 9 bases, 5 bases remained unmatched. The length of the CDR3 is 15 residues. The CDR3 nucleotides read TGCGCCAGCAGCTTGGGGCAGGGGGCGGCTTCACCCCTCCACTTT. Translated: CASSLGQGAASPLHF.

This sequence joins TRBV30 and TRBJ2-5; maybe TRBD1 (7 bases). The J call is uncertain, as TRBJ2-7 better fits the DNA end. The germline gives CDR1 GTSNPN, CDR2 SVGIG (reference sequence). The CDR3 runs 12 residues. CDR3 region: CASAGQRYEQYF. The CDR3 nucleotides are TGTGCCTCGGCGGGACAGCGATACGAGCAGTACTTC.

This chain uses TRBV7-9 with TRBJ1-2; unclear D gene. CDR3 length: 12 residues. The germline CDR1 and CDR2 sequences are SEHNR and FQNEAQ (reference sequence). Trimming removed 5 bases from V and 5 bases from J, with 9 bases in between. The CDR3, as DNA: TGTGCCAGCAGCCAGGCAGAATATGGCTACACCTTC. Its protein product is CASSQAEYGYTF.

The gene calls are TRBV6-1 and TRBJ2-1; the D gene could be TRBD1 or TRBD2 (5 bases each). CDR3 size: 14 residues. V lost 2 bases and J 4 bases, leaving 9 bases between the germline ends. Germline V gene sequence: CDR1 MNHNS, CDR2 SASEGT. CDR3 DNA: TGTGCCAGCAGTGAAACCTGGGGGTACAATGAGCAGTTCTTC. Its protein product is CASSETWGYNEQFF.

This clone turned up a few times. The gene calls are TRBV18 and TRBJ1-4; 8 positions agree with TRBD1. The CDR3 totals 16 residues. V was pared by 6 bases and J by 8 bases, with 14 bases of the junction left unmatched. The germline gives CDR1 KGHSH, CDR2 LQKENI. CDR3 sequence: CASSGIGGQGREKLFF. CDR3 coding DNA: TGTGCCAGCTCTGGAATAGGAGGACAGGGTCGAGAAAAACTGTTTTTT.

About this clone: Given a far larger clone just one base away, this is likely a sequencing read error. The rearrangement joins TRBV11-2 to TRBJ1-1; D perhaps matches TRBD1 (5 bases). Germline CDR1 SGHAT, CDR2 FQNNGV. The CDR3 is 13 amino acids. CDR3 in DNA: TGTGCCAGCAGCACGACAGTGAACACTAAAGCTTTCTTT. The encoded protein is CASSTTVNTKAFF.